The 16 T cell receptor beta chains below were found in one sample sequenced in a study of cytomegalovirus exposure and HLA in healthy donors. This PCR relied on a set of 60 Vbeta primers and 13 Jbeta primers. Only in-frame clones appear in the TCRdb table, and some are missing; sequencing was by immunoSEQ multiplex PCR. The sample yields about 200,000 clones, over 80% seen once. The sequenced material came from PBMCs. These receptors originate from a boy aged 2 to 10 in good health and CMV-seronegative.

In nucleotides, the CDR3 is TGCGCCAGCAGCCTATCAGGGGGCAGGGAATCCGACGAGCAGTACTTC. Its protein product is CASSLSGGRESDEQYF. The V and J genes are TRBV4-1 and TRBJ2-7; 8 nucleotides line up with TRBD1. Germline trimming cut 4 bases from V and 5 bases from J; bases unmatched to any gene: 13. The germline V gene encodes CDR1 MGHRA and CDR2 YSYEKL. CDR3 length equals 16 residues.

This chain links TRBV28 with TRBJ2-3, with 14 bases matching TRBD2. Losses at the gene ends were 8 bases for V and 2 bases for J; bases not matched to a gene: 21. CDR3 size: 21 residues. The V gene's germline CDR1 is MDHEN and CDR2 SYDVKM. The CDR3 spells CASPAPSTGTSGGQITDTQYF. CDR3 coding DNA: TGTGCCAGCCCCGCCCCTTCTACCGGGACTAGCGGGGGACAGATCACAGATACGCAGTATTTT.

The chain recombines TRBV2 with TRBJ2-7; the D gene is possibly TRBD1 (6 bases). With 6 bases removed from V and 5 bases from J, the gap between germline ends came to 17 bases. Looked up from germline, CDR1 is SNHLY and CDR2 is FYNNEI. The CDR3 spans 14 residues. CDR3: CASRDTTYRDEQYF. The CDR3 DNA is TGTGCCAGCAGGGATACGACCTACAGGGACGAGCAGTACTTC.

This clone was observed once. J is TRBJ2-7 and V is TRBV5-1, with 9 bases aligning to TRBD1. The V gene end was trimmed by 4 bases and the J gene end by 3 bases; junction bases not matched to a gene: 2. Germline V CDR1 and CDR2: SGHRS, YFSETQ. The CDR3 runs 13 residues. CDR3 coding DNA: TGCGCCAGCAGCGACAGGGGGGACTACGAGCAGTACTTC. Encoded protein: CASSDRGDYEQYF.

V and J are TRBV7-3 and TRBJ2-1; the match to TRBD1 covers 11 bases. Germline V gene sequence: CDR1 SGHTA, CDR2 FQGTGA. The CDR3 extends over 14 amino acids. The V and J ends lost 3 bases and 7 bases, in that order; junction bases with no gene match: 2. CDR3 coding DNA: TGTGCCAGCAGCTTGGGACAGGGGGGGAATGAGCAGTTCTTC. Its protein is CASSLGQGGNEQFF.

The chain is built from TRBV5-6 and TRBJ1-1; D ambiguous. Trimming removed 1 base from V and 4 bases from J, with 11 bases in between. This CDR3 comprises 14 residues. The germline V gene has CDR1 SGHDT and CDR2 YYEEEE. CDR3 in DNA: TGTGCCAGCAGCTTGTTGTCGGGTGGCACTGAAGCTTTCTTT. Residues: CASSLLSGGTEAFF.

The chain couples TRBV2 to TRBJ2-7; 8 bases line up with TRBD1. The CDR3 runs 14 residues. J was trimmed by 4 bases and V by 6 bases; bases with no gene match: 8. Per germline, CDR1 SNHLY and CDR2 FYNNEI. This chain's CDR3 is CASSDSGGEYEQYF. CDR3 nucleotides: TGTGCCAGCAGCGACTCAGGGGGCGAATACGAGCAGTACTTC.

On this clone: One junction end does not reproduce the germline sequence, and a read error may be involved. The chain is built from TRBV7-9 and TRBJ2-5, with D unresolved. The germline CDR1 and CDR2 sequences are SEHNR and FQNEAQ (reference sequence). The length of the CDR3 is 12 residues. CDR3 sequence (DNA): TGTTCCAGCAGCCCTATGAGGGAGACCCAGTACTTC. It translates to CSSSPMRETQYF. Full variable domain (rest looked up from reference TRBV7-9 and TRBJ2-5): DTGVSQNPRHKITKRGQNVTFRCDPISEHNRLYWYRQTLGQGPEFLTYFQNEAQLEKSRLLSDRFSAERPKGSFSTLEIQRTEQGDSAMYLCSSSPMRETQYFGPGTRLLVL.

The V gene is TRBV5-1, the J gene TRBJ2-1; TRBD1 aligns across 10 bases. The CDR3 is 16 amino acids. Germline CDR1 is SGHRS and CDR2 is YFSETQ. J lost 3 bases, V lost 2 bases, and 5 bases had no gene match. The CDR3 sequence is CASSLYWTGGYNEQFF. The CDR3 region has the DNA TGCGCCAGCAGCTTATACTGGACAGGGGGCTACAATGAGCAGTTCTTC. Full variable domain (missing parts from reference TRBV5-1 and TRBJ2-1): KAGVTQTPRYLIKTRGQQVTLSCSPISGHRSVSWYQQTPGQGLQFLFEYFSETQRNKGNFPGRFSGRQFSNSRSEMNVSTLELGDSALYLCASSLYWTGGYNEQFFGPGTRLTVL.

The sample holds a few counts of this clone. The V and J genes are TRBV6-1 and TRBJ1-1; D remains unclear. The CDR3 is 14 residues long. Germline V gene data show CDR1 as MNHNS and CDR2 as SASEGT. V was shortened by 7 bases and J by 4 bases, with 16 bases between the two germline ends. The CDR3 DNA reads as TGTGCCAGCACCATCCGAGGGTGGGGCACTGAAGCTTTCTTT. It is translated as CASTIRGWGTEAFF.

The chain links TRBV4-1 to TRBJ2-5, with D possibly TRBD2 on 6 matching bases. The germline V gene has CDR1 MGHRA and CDR2 YSYEKL. CDR3 length: 17 amino acids. With 1 base removed from V and 0 bases from J, the gap between germline ends came to 15 bases. In DNA, the CDR3 is TGCGCCAGCAGCCAAGGACCCCGGGGGTCCTACCAAGAGACCCAGTACTTC. This sequence encodes CASSQGPRGSYQETQYF.

The V gene is TRBV7-9, the J gene TRBJ1-2, with D tentatively TRBD1 (5 bases). V was shortened by 5 bases and J by 7 bases, with 14 bases between the two germline ends. The CDR3 is 13 residues long. Germline V gene data show CDR1 as SEHNR and CDR2 as FQNEAQ (reference sequence). CDR3 DNA: TGTGCCAGCAGCACTGACACAGGCGGTGGCTACACCTTC. It encodes CASSTDTGGGYTF.

This sequence joins TRBV19 and TRBJ1-1, with TRBD1 identical over 8 bases. Germline V gives CDR1 LNHDA, CDR2 SQIVND (reference sequence). CDR3 length: 14 amino acids. Unmatched junction bases numbered 4, after V lost 6 bases and J lost 1 base. CDR3 bases: TGTGCCAGTAGGACGGACAGGGAGAACACTGAAGCTTTCTTT. Amino acids: CASRTDRENTEAFF.

V usage is TRBV27 and J usage is TRBJ2-7; D is perhaps TRBD1 (6 bases). Germline V CDR1 and CDR2: MNHEY, SMNVEV (reference sequence). The CDR3 sequence is 14 residues long. V dropped 5 bases and J dropped 3 bases, with 14 bases sitting between them. CDR3 coding DNA: TGTGCCAGCAGTCCCGACCGGACAGTCTACGAGCAGTACTTC. This codes for CASSPDRTVYEQYF.

The chain recombines TRBV27 with TRBJ2-7; D unclear. Trimming shortened V by 4 bases and J by 4 bases, and 14 bases separated the two germline ends. The germline CDR1 and CDR2 sequences are MNHEY and SMNVEV (reference sequence). This CDR3 spans 14 amino acids. The CDR3 DNA follows: TGTGCCAGCAGTTCGTTGGTTATGGCATACGAGCAGTACTTC. Protein: CASSSLVMAYEQYF.

The gene calls are TRBV19 and TRBJ1-1; a weak D match, TRBD1 (5 bases). V was shortened by 9 bases and J by 11 bases, with 19 bases between the two germline ends. CDR1 and CDR2 from the germline V gene are LNHDA and SQIVND (reference sequence). There are 12 residues in the CDR3. The CDR3 loop reads CASRDGSLSAFF. The CDR3 DNA reads as TGTGCCAGCCGGGACGGGAGTTTGTCTGCTTTCTTT.